The 19 T cell receptor beta chains in this list originate from one sample, sequenced in a study of T cell responses to AZD1222 COVID-19 vaccine. Measured with immunoSEQ multiplex PCR; TCRdb has only the in-frame clones, and not every one. The table has some 150,000 clones, about 81% seen once. Specimen: peripheral blood, collected on day 0 of MenACWY control vaccination. The receptors were gathered from an adult in good health.

The chain joins TRBV19 to TRBJ1-5; no clear D gene. Trimming stripped 5 bases from V and 0 bases from J, with 11 bases between. This CDR3 region has 15 residues. Germline V gives CDR1 LNHDA, CDR2 SQIVND (reference sequence). CDR3 loop: CASSSSPDSNQPQHF. CDR3 nucleotide sequence: TGTGCCAGTAGTTCGTCCCCAGATAGCAATCAGCCCCAGCATTTT. Looking up the rest from reference TRBV19 and TRBJ1-5 gives the full variable domain: DGGITQSPKYLFRKEGQNVTLSCEQNLNHDAMYWYRQDPGQGLRLIYYSQIVNDFQKGDIAEGYSVSREKKESFPLTVTSAQKNPTAFYLCASSSSPDSNQPQHFGDGTRLSIL.

This chain joins TRBV5-8 and TRBJ1-1, with a possible D match to TRBD1 (6 bases). The length of the CDR3 is 14 residues. In germline, CDR1 is SGHTS, CDR2 YDEGEE. Trimming cost V 0 bases and J 6 bases, with 12 bases left between them. The CDR3 loop reads CASSLDRAGAEAFF. The CDR3 DNA follows: TGTGCCAGCAGCTTGGACAGGGCGGGAGCTGAAGCTTTCTTT.

The table lists this clone with a few counts. The chain couples TRBV10-3 to TRBJ1-5; D gene unclear. Deletions cut 1 base from V and 7 bases from J, with 5 bases between. The CDR3 runs 12 residues. Germline values: CDR1 ENHRY, CDR2 SYGVKD. The CDR3 sequence is CAISEFPQPQHF. The CDR3 DNA follows: TGTGCCATCAGTGAGTTCCCCCAGCCCCAGCATTTT.

J is TRBJ1-4 and V is TRBV4-1, with 7 nucleotides matching TRBD1. The J segment lost 8 bases and the V segment lost 10 bases, leaving 7 bases of the junction unmatched. Per germline, CDR1 MGHRA and CDR2 YSYEKL. This CDR3 has 12 amino acids. The DNA for the CDR3 is TGCGCCAACCCGACAGGGTGCGAAAAACTGTTTTTT. As protein: CANPTGCEKLFF.

Only one count was recorded for this clone. CDR3 amino acids: CASSEAPGSRETQYF. For the CDR3, the DNA is TGTGCCAGCAGTGAAGCCCCGGGGAGCCGGGAGACCCAGTACTTC. The rearrangement joins TRBV6-1 to TRBJ2-5; possible D gene TRBD2, 5 bases. CDR3 length: 15 amino acids. CDR1 and CDR2 (germline): MNHNS, SASEGT. Trimming pared 0 bases from V and 5 bases from J, leaving 13 bases between.

This clone was picked up one time. J is TRBJ1-3 and V is TRBV14; D not certain. The V end was cut by 6 bases, the J end by 7 bases, with 19 bases between. Per germline, CDR1 SGHDN and CDR2 FVKESK. The CDR3 loop spans 15 amino acids. CDR3 DNA: TGTGCCAGCAGTCGTACGGCTAGTAGTCGGAACACCATATATTTT. The encoded protein is CASSRTASSRNTIYF.

The chain employs TRBV9 and TRBJ2-1; 9 bases fit TRBD2. Losses at the gene ends were 0 bases for V and 5 bases for J; bases not matched to a gene: 12. The CDR3 has 18 amino acids. Germline V CDR1 and CDR2: SGDLS, YYNGEE. The CDR3 nucleotides are TGTGCCAGCAGCGTAGACGGAAGACTAGCGGAGTTAAACAATGAGCAGTTCTTC. As protein: CASSVDGRLAELNNEQFF.

This chain links TRBV4-2 with TRBJ2-5; 9 bases align to TRBD2. The V gene's germline CDR1 is LGHNA and CDR2 YNFKEQ. The CDR3 spans 17 residues. Unmatched junction bases numbered 9, after V lost 0 bases and J lost 4 bases. The CDR3 here is CASSQESWRGGPETQYF. In DNA form, the CDR3 reads TGTGCCAGCAGCCAAGAATCGTGGCGGGGGGGCCCAGAGACCCAGTACTTC.

The DNA of the CDR3 is TGTGCCAGCAGCTTAACGGCCATCCCCTCCTACAATGAGCAGTTCTTC. Amino acids: CASSLTAIPSYNEQFF. The J gene is TRBJ2-1, the V gene TRBV7-3; D ambiguous. The CDR3 is 16 amino acids. Germline V CDR1 and CDR2: SGHTA, FQGTGA. V lost 0 bases, J lost 0 bases, and 9 bases lay in between. The whole variable domain, filled in from reference TRBV7-3 and TRBJ2-1, reads GAGVSQTPSNKVTEKGKYVELRCDPISGHTALYWYRQSLGQGPEFLIYFQGTGAADDSGLPNDRFFAVRPEGSVSTLKIQRTERGDSAVYLCASSLTAIPSYNEQFFGPGTRLTVL.

This clone is a singleton in its sample. The chain uses TRBV5-8 and TRBJ2-5; 8 nucleotides line up with TRBD2. The CDR3 extends over 16 amino acids. Germline V gene data show CDR1 as SGHTS and CDR2 as YDEGEE. V gave up 4 bases and J gave up 2 bases; unmatched junction bases: 10. The CDR3 bases are TGTGCCAGCAGCCCCCGCTACGGGGGGGTACAAGAGACCCAGTACTTC. Translated, it gives CASSPRYGGVQETQYF. The variable domain in full, completed from reference TRBV5-8 and TRBJ2-5, reads EAGVTQSPTHLIKTRGQQATLRCSPISGHTSVYWYQQALGLGLQFLLWYDEGEERNRGNFPPRFSGRQFPNYSSELNVNALELEDSALYLCASSPRYGGVQETQYFGPGTRLLVL.

Note on this clone: Other nucleotide sequences from this sample produce the same CDR3. J is TRBJ2-7 and V is TRBV6-5; D remains unclear. CDR1 is MNHEY, CDR2 SVGAGI, per germline. The CDR3 extends over 13 amino acids. V lost 9 bases and J 12 bases, leaving 24 bases between the germline ends. CDR3 amino acids: CASCRELETPWYF. CDR3 DNA: TGTGCCAGTTGCCGAGAGTTAGAGACACCGTGGTACTTC.

The chain links TRBV6-5 to TRBJ1-1; 7 bases are shared with TRBD1. There are 14 residues in the CDR3. Germline V gene lookup returns CDR1 MNHEY and CDR2 SVGAGI. Losses at the gene ends were 5 bases for V and 2 bases for J; bases not matched to a gene: 5. CDR3 nucleotide sequence: TGTGCCAGCAGTAGGGACAGACCAAACACTGAAGCTTTCTTT. Protein product: CASSRDRPNTEAFF.

The rearrangement joins TRBV7-8 to TRBJ1-5; D is ambiguous. Trimming took 1 base from V and 0 from J, leaving 10 bases between them. This CDR3 is 16 amino acids long. Germline V gene data show CDR1 as SGHVS and CDR2 as FQNEAQ. The CDR3 nucleotides are TGTGCCAGCAGCTTAGGCGGAGTAACTAGCAATCAGCCCCAGCATTTT. Protein product: CASSLGGVTSNQPQHF.

V usage is TRBV7-9 and J usage is TRBJ1-2; D not certain. The V and J ends lost 5 bases and 5 bases respectively, with 15 bases between them. Germline-derived CDR1 and CDR2 are SEHNR and FQNEAQ (reference sequence). The CDR3 consists of 14 residues. CDR3 region: CASSRGPSPYGYTF. The CDR3 DNA reads as TGTGCCAGCAGCCGAGGGCCATCCCCTTATGGCTACACCTTC.

This clone has a handful of counts. The chain carries TRBV7-2 and TRBJ1-5; weak D call: TRBD1 (5 bases). Between the trimmed V and J ends, which lost 4 bases and 0 bases, there was a span of 22 bases. The length of the CDR3 is 19 residues. Germline CDR1 SGHTA, CDR2 FQGNSA. The CDR3 coding sequence is TGTGCCAGCAGCTCCGCGGGGGGGGGAGCTTTAAATAGCAATCAGCCCCAGCATTTT. Translated: CASSSAGGGALNSNQPQHF.

CDR3 nucleotide sequence: TGTGCCAGCAGCGGAACACATCTCACCTACGAGCAGTACTTC. Translating gives CASSGTHLTYEQYF. The chain couples TRBV7-9 to TRBJ2-7; the D is unclear. Germline CDR1 SEHNR, CDR2 FQNEAQ (reference sequence). The CDR3 is made up of 14 amino acids. The V end lost 5 bases, the J end lost 2 bases, and 13 bases lay between the germline ends.

The V call is TRBV3-1 (or the pseudogene TRBV3-2), the J call TRBJ2-6; D is unclear. The V end lost 6 bases, the J end lost 0 bases, and 9 bases lay between the germline ends. The germline gives CDR1 LGHDT, CDR2 YNNKEL (reference sequence). The CDR3 is made up of 15 amino acids. The CDR3 reads CASRNQVSGANVLTF. The CDR3, as DNA: TGTGCCAGCAGGAATCAGGTCTCTGGGGCCAACGTCCTGACTTTC.

The chain carries TRBV5-1 and TRBJ1-1; D remains ambiguous. The V and J ends lost 4 bases and 1 base respectively, with 5 bases between them. CDR1 is SGHRS and CDR2 is YFSETQ in the germline V gene. The CDR3 sequence is 12 residues long. The DNA of the CDR3 is TGCGCCAGCAGCGGGAAGAACACTGAAGCTTTCTTT. Encoded protein: CASSGKNTEAFF.

This clone appeared once. The chain employs TRBV29-1 and TRBJ2-1; 7 bases fit TRBD1. CDR1 and CDR2 (germline): SQVTM, ANQGSEA. The V segment lost 7 bases and the J segment 6 bases; nucleotides outside the gene matches: 6. The length of the CDR3 is 12 residues. The CDR3 is CSANPGGNEQFF. The DNA for the CDR3 is TGCAGCGCAAACCCAGGGGGCAATGAGCAGTTCTTC.